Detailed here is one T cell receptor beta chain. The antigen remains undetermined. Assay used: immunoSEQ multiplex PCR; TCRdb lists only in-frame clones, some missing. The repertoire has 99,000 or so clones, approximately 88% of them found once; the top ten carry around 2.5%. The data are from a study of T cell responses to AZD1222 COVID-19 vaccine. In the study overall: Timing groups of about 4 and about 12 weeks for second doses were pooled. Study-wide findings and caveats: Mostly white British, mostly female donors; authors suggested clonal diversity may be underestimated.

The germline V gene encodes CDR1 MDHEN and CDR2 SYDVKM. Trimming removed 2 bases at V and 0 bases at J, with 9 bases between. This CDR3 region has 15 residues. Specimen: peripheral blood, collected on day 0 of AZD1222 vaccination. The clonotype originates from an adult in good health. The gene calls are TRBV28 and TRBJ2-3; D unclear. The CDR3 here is CASSLTPLSTDTQYF. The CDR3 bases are TGTGCCAGCAGTTTAACCCCCTTAAGCACAGATACGCAGTATTTT.